This paragraph covers one TCR beta chain sequence. What it recognizes is unknown. Via MiXCR, TCRdb re-called the 5' RACE reads, giving one row per CDR3 protein. The sample records about 540,000 distinct CDR3 sequences, roughly 13% being singletons. CDR3 length: 14 residues. CDR1 is SEHNR and CDR2 is FQNEAQ in the germline V gene (reference sequence). The V gene lost 2 bases and the J gene lost 7 bases, with 12 bases spanning the gap. The data are from a study of CD8 T cells in ankylosing spondylitis. Points from the study as a whole: Some of these motif variants have turned up before, in reports on reactive arthritis synovial fluid and blood. It appeared that ankylosing spondylitis blood was characterized by a TCR beta motif of under ten highly homologous variants.

V is TRBV7-9 and J is TRBJ2-1; D unclear. The clonotype comes from a male donor with ankylosing spondylitis. Sequences were obtained from blood, either unsorted or a sorted T cell fraction (not recorded which). The CDR3 DNA sequence: TGTGCCAGCAGCTTAATCCAAGAACGAAATGAGCAGTTCTTC. It yields the protein CASSLIQERNEQFF.